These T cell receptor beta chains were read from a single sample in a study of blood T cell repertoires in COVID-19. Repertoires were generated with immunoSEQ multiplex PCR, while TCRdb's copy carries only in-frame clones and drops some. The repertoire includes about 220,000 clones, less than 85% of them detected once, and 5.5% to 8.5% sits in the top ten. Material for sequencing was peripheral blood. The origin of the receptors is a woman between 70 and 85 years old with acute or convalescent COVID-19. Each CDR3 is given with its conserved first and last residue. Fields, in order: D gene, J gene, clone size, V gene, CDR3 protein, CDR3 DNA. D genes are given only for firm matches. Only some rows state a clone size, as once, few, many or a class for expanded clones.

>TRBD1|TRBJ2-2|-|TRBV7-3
CASSLQNRGSGTGELFF
TGTGCCAGCAGCTTGCAAAACAGGGGTTCGGGCACCGGGGAGCTGTTTTTT
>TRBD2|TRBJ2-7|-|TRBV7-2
CASSLGWLAGGFRHEQYF
TGTGCCAGCAGTCTAGGGTGGCTAGCGGGGGGTTTCCGTCACGAGCAGTACTTC
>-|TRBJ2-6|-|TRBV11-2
CASSLGLQGLIGGANVLTF
TGTGCCAGCAGCTTAGGTTTGCAGGGGCTAATAGGTGGGGCCAACGTCCTGACTTTC
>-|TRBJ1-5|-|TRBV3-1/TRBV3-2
CASSQGQASNQPQHF
TGTGCCAGCAGCCAAGGACAGGCTAGCAATCAGCCCCAGCATTTT
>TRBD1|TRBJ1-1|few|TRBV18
CASSPMPGQPNTEAFF
TGTGCCAGCTCACCAATGCCGGGACAGCCTAACACTGAAGCTTTCTTT
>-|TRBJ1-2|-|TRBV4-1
CASSQGVGSGYGYTF
TGCGCCAGCAGCCAAGGGGTAGGGAGCGGCTATGGCTACACCTTC
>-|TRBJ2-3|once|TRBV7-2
CASSLGLHPTTDTQYF
TGTGCCAGCAGCTTAGGACTACATCCCACGACAGATACGCAGTATTTT
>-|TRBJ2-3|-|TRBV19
CASSIGVGRTDTQYF
TGTGCCAGTAGTATTGGTGTGGGCAGGACAGATACGCAGTATTTT
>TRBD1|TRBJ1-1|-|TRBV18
CASSPQGAPNTEAFF
TGTGCCAGCTCACCACAGGGGGCACCGAACACTGAAGCTTTCTTT
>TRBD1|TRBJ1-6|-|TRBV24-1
CATSAGGDSPLHF
TGTGCCACCAGCGCAGGGGGCGATTCACCCCTCCACTTT
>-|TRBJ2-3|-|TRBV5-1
CASSLTPRQSTDTQYF
TGCGCCAGCAGCTTAACTCCGAGGCAGAGCACAGATACGCAGTATTTT
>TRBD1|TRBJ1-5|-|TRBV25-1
CASLRGHSNQPQHF
TGTGCCAGCCTCAGGGGGCATAGCAATCAGCCCCAGCATTTT
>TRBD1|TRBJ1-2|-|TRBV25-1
CASSESGGSYYGYTF
TGTGCCAGCAGTGAATCAGGGGGCAGCTACTATGGCTACACCTTC
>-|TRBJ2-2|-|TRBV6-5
CASSPYRRGELFF
TGTGCCAGCAGCCCATATAGGCGGGGGGAGCTGTTTTTT
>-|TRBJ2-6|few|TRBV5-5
CASSFTISGANVLTF
TGTGCCAGCAGCTTCACAATTTCTGGGGCCAACGTCCTGACTTTC
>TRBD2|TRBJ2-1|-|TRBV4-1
CASSTLRGREFF
TGCGCCAGCAGCACCCTGCGGGGGAGGGAGTTCTTC
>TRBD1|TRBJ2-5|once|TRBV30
CAWRETGGTQYF
TGTGCCTGGAGGGAGACAGGGGGGACCCAGTACTTC
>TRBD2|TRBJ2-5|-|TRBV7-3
CASSLYSGAQETQYF
TGTGCCAGCAGCTTATATAGCGGGGCGCAAGAGACCCAGTACTTC
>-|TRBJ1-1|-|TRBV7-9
CASSEGGSTEAFF
TGTGCCAGCAGTGAAGGGGGATCCACTGAAGCTTTCTTT
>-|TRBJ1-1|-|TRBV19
CASSLNRDTEAFF
TGTGCCAGTAGCCTAAACAGGGACACTGAAGCTTTCTTT
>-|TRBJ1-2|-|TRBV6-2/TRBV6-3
CASSLQGDYGYTF
TGTGCCAGCAGCCTGCAGGGCGACTATGGCTACACCTTC
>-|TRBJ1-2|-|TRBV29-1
CSPGLRRGYTF
TGCAGCCCTGGGCTGCGAAGAGGCTACACCTTC